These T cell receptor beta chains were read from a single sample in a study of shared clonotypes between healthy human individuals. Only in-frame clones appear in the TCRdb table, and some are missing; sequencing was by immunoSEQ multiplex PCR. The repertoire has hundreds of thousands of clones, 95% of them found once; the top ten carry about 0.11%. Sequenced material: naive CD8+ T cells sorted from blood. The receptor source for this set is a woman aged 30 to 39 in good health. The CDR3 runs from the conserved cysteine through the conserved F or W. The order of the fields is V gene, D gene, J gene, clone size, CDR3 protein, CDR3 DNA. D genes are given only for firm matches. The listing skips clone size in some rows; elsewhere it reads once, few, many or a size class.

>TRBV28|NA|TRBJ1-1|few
CASSLTAMNTEAFF
TGTGCCAGCAGTTTAACAGCTATGAACACTGAAGCTTTCTTT
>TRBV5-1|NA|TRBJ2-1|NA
CASSSYSGFTPYNEQFF
TGCGCCAGCAGCTCGTATAGCGGATTTACCCCCTACAATGAGCAGTTCTTC
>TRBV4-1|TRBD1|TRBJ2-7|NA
CASSQTTGGSYEQYF
TGCGCCAGCAGCCAAACGACAGGGGGATCCTACGAGCAGTACTTC
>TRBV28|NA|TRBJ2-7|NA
CASSLEPRIRGYEQYF
TGTGCCAGCAGTTTGGAACCTAGGATCAGGGGCTACGAGCAGTACTTC
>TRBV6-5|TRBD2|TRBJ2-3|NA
CASSSVTSGITDTQYF
TGTGCCAGCAGTTCCGTTACTAGCGGGATTACAGATACGCAGTATTTT
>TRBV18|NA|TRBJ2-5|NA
CASSPQTAQETQYF
TGTGCCAGCTCACCACAAACGGCACAAGAGACCCAGTACTTC
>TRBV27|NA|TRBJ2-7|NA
CASSLSGREQYF
TGTGCCAGCAGTTTATCGGGGCGCGAGCAGTACTTC
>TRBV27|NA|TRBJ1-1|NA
CASRQAKGWGKGNTEAFF
TGTGCCAGCAGGCAAGCGAAGGGGTGGGGGAAGGGCAACACTGAAGCTTTCTTT
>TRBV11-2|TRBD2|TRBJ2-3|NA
CASSPRLAGGPVFTDTQYF
TGTGCCAGCAGCCCCCGCCTAGCGGGAGGGCCTGTCTTCACAGATACGCAGTATTTT
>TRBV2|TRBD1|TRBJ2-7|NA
CASSPGQLFYEQYF
TGTGCCAGCAGCCCGGGACAGCTATTCTACGAGCAGTACTTC
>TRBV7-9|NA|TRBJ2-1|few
CASSFSNEQFF
TGTGCCAGCAGCTTCAGTAATGAGCAGTTCTTC
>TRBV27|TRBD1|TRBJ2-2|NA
CATTGTGVGGELFF
TGTGCCACGACCGGGACAGGGGTTGGCGGGGAGCTGTTTTTT
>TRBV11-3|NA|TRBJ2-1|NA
CASSLTGSYNEQFF
TGTGCCAGCAGCTTAACAGGGTCGTACAATGAGCAGTTCTTC
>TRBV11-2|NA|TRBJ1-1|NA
CASSYPRGGDTEAFF
TGTGCCAGCAGCTATCCCCGGGGAGGGGACACTGAAGCTTTCTTT
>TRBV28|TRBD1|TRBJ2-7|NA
CASSSAEDRYEQYF
TGTGCCAGCAGTTCGGCCGAGGACAGGTACGAGCAGTACTTC
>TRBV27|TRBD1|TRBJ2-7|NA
CASSSRGTWDEQYF
TGTGCCAGCAGTTCCAGGGGGACCTGGGACGAGCAGTACTTC
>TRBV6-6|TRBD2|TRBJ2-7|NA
CASRQARTSGIEQYF
TGTGCCAGCCGTCAGGCCAGGACTAGCGGGATCGAGCAGTACTTC
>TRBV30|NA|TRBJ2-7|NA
CAWSVGGTDPARGSYKQYF
TGTGCCTGGAGTGTTGGGGGGACAGATCCAGCCCGAGGGTCCTACAAGCAGTACTTC
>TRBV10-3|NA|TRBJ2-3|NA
CAISDPILDSGFTDTQYF
TGTGCCATCAGTGACCCGATCCTGGACAGTGGATTCACAGATACGCAGTATTTT